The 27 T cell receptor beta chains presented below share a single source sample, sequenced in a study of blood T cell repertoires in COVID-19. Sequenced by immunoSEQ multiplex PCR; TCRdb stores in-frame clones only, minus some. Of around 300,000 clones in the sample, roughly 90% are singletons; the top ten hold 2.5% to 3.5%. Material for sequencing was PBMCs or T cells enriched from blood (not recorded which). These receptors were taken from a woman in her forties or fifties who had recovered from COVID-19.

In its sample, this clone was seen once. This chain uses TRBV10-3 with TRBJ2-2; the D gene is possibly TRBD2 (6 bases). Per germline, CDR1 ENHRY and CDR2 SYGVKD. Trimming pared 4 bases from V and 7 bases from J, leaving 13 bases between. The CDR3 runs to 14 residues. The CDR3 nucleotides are TGTGCCATCAGTGCACGGGAGTATAGCGGGGAGCTGTTTTTT. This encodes CAISAREYSGELFF.

The CDR3 DNA reads TGTGCCAGCAGCCTTGGGGCAGGGGGCGTTTGGGACACTGAAGCTTTCTTT. Its translation: CASSLGAGGVWDTEAFF. This chain connects TRBV14 to TRBJ1-1, with 8 bases identical to TRBD1. The germline CDR1 and CDR2 sequences are SGHDN and FVKESK. Losses at the gene ends were 4 bases for V and 3 bases for J; bases not matched to a gene: 13. The CDR3 has 17 residues.

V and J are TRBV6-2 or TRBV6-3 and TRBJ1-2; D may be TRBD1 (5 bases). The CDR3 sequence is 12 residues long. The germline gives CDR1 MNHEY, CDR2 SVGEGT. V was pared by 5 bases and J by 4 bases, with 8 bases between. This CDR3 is CASSQGFYGYTF. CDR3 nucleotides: TGTGCCAGCAGTCAGGGATTCTATGGCTACACCTTC.

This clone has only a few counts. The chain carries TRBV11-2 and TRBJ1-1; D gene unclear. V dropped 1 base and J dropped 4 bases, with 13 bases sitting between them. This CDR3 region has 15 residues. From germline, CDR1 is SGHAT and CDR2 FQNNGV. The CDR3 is CASSLGGSGGTEAFF. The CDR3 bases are TGTGCCAGCAGCTTAGGTGGGTCAGGAGGCACTGAAGCTTTCTTT.

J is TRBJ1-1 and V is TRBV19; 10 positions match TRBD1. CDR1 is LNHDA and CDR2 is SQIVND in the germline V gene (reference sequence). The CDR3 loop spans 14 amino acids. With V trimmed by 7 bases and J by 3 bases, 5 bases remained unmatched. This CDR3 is CASTSDRGHTEAFF. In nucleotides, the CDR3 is TGTGCCAGTACCTCAGACAGGGGGCACACTGAAGCTTTCTTT. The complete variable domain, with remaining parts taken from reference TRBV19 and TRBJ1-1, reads DGGITQSPKYLFRKEGQNVTLSCEQNLNHDAMYWYRQDPGQGLRLIYYSQIVNDFQKGDIAEGYSVSREKKESFPLTVTSAQKNPTAFYLCASTSDRGHTEAFFGQGTRLTVV.

The CDR3 DNA is TGTGCCACCAGCAGAGACTCCAACACAGGGGACAGCAATCAGCCCCAGCATTTT. It is translated as CATSRDSNTGDSNQPQHF. V and J are TRBV15 and TRBJ1-5; TRBD1 matches 7 bases. The CDR3 has 18 amino acids. With V trimmed by 0 bases and J by 1 base, 9 bases remained unmatched. The germline V gene encodes CDR1 LNHNV and CDR2 YYDKDF (reference sequence).

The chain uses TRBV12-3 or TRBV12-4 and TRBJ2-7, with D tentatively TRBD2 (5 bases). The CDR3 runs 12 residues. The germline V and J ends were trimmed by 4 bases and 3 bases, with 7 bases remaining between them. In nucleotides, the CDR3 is TGTGCCAGCAGTTCAGGAGGCTACGAGCAGTACTTC. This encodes CASSSGGYEQYF.

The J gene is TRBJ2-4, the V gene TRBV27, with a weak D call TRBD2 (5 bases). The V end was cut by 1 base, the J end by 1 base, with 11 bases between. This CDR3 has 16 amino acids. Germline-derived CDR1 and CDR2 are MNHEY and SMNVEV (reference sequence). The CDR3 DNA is TGTGCCAGCAGTTTATGGTCCGGAGGTGCCAAAAACATTCAGTACTTC. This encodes CASSLWSGGAKNIQYF.

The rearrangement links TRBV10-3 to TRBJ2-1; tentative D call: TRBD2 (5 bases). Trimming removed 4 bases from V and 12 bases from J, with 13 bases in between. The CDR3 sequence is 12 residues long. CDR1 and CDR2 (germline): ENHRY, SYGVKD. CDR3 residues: CAISGGGPGQFF. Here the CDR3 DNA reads TGTGCCATCAGTGGAGGAGGACCAGGGCAGTTCTTC.

In DNA form, the CDR3 reads TGTGCCAGCAGCGCGGGAAACTACGAGCAGTACTTC. This encodes CASSAGNYEQYF. The rearrangement joins TRBV5-6 to TRBJ2-7, with D tentatively TRBD2 (6 bases). Per germline, CDR1 SGHDT and CDR2 YYEEEE. V was cut by 4 bases and J by 3 bases, with 8 bases left in between. There are 12 residues in the CDR3.

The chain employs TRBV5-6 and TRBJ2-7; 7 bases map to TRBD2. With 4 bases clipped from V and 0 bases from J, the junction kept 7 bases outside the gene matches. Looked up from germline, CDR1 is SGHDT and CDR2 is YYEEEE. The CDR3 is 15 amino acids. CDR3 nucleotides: TGTGCCAGCAGCCCATCTAGCGGCCGCTCCTACGAGCAGTACTTC. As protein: CASSPSSGRSYEQYF.

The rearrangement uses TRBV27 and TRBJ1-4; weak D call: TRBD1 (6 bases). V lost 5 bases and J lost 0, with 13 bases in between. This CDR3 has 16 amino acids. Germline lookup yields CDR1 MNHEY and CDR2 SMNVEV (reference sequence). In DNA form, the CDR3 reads TGTGCCAGCAGTCCGAACGGACAGCCAACTAATGAAAAACTGTTTTTT. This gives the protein CASSPNGQPTNEKLFF.

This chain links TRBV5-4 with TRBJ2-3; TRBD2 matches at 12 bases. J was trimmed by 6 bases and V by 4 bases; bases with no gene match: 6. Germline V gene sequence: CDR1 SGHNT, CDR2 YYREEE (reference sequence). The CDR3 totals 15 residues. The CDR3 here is CASSLPGLAGDTQYF. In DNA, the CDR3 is TGTGCCAGCAGCCTTCCAGGACTAGCGGGGGATACGCAGTATTTT.

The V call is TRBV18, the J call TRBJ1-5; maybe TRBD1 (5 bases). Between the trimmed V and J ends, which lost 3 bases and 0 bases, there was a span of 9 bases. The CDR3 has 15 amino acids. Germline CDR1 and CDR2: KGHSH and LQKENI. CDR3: CASSPDKNSNQPQHF. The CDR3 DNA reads TGTGCCAGCTCACCGGACAAAAATAGCAATCAGCCCCAGCATTTT.

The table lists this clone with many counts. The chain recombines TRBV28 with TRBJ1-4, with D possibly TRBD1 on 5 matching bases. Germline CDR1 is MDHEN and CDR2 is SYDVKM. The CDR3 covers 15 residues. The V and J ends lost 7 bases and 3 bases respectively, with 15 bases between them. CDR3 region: CASTRPGTANEKLFF. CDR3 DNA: TGTGCCAGCACCCGCCCCGGGACTGCTAATGAAAAACTGTTTTTT.

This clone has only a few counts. CDR3 nucleotides: TGTGCCAGCAGCCCCCGAGTAAACATTCAGTACTTC. Protein product: CASSPRVNIQYF. V and J are TRBV21-1 and TRBJ2-4; the table's D call, TRBD2, was not checked against the DNA. TRBV21-1 is a known pseudogene. The length of the CDR3 is 12 residues.

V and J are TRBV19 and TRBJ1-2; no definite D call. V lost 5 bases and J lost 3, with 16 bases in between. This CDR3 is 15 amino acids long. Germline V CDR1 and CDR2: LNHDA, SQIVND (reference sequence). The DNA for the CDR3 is TGTGCCAGTAGTTCAGAAATGGGCAGATACTATGGCTACACCTTC. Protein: CASSSEMGRYYGYTF.

CDR3 nucleotide sequence: TGTGCCAGCAAGTTCGGGCAGGGTAGGGGCTACACCTTC. Translated, it gives CASKFGQGRGYTF. The chain couples TRBV2 to TRBJ1-2; tentatively, D is TRBD1 (5 bases). This CDR3 is built from 13 residues. Trimming left V 7 bases short and J 8 bases short, with 17 bases between. CDR1 is SNHLY and CDR2 is FYNNEI in the germline V gene.

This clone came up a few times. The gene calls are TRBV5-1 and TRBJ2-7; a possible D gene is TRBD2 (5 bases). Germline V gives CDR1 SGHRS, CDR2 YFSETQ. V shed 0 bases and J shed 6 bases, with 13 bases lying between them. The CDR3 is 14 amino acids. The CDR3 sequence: CASSLGPAEGEQYF. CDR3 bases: TGCGCCAGCAGCTTGGGACCAGCCGAGGGCGAGCAGTACTTC.

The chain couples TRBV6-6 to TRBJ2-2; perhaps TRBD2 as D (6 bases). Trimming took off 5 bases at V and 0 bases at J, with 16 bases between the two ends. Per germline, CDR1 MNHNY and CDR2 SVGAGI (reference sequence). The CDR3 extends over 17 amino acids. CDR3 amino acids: CASSLGLPNANTGELFF. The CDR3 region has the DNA TGTGCCAGCAGTCTTGGACTACCGAACGCGAACACCGGGGAGCTGTTTTTT.

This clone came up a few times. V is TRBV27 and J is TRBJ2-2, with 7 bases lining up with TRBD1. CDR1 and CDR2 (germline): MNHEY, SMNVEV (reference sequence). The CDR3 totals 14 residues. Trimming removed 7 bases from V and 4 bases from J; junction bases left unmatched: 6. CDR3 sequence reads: CASTRQGGTGELFF. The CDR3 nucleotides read TGTGCCAGCACCAGACAGGGTGGCACCGGGGAGCTGTTTTTT.

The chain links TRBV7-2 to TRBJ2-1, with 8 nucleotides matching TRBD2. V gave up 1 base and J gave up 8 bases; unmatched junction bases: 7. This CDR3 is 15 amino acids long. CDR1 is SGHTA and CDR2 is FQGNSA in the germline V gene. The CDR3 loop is CASSLGLAFGDEQFF. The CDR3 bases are TGTGCCAGCAGCTTAGGACTAGCGTTTGGGGATGAGCAGTTCTTC.

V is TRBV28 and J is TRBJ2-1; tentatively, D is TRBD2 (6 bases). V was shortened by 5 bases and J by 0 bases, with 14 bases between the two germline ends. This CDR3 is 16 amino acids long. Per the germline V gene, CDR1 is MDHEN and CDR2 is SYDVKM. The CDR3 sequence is CASSHFSGHSYNEQFF. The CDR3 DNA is TGTGCCAGCAGTCATTTTAGCGGTCACTCCTACAATGAGCAGTTCTTC.

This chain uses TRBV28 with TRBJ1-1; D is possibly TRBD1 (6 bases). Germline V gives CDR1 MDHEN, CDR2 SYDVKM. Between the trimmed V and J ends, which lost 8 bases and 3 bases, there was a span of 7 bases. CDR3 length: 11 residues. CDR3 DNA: TGTGCCAGCGGACAGCACACTGAAGCTTTCTTT. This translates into CASGQHTEAFF.

DNA of the CDR3: TGTGCCAGCAGTCAAGAGTGGACTAGCCCCTACGAGCAGTACTTC. Its protein is CASSQEWTSPYEQYF. The rearrangement uses TRBV9 and TRBJ2-7; 8 nucleotides match TRBD2. V lost 5 bases to trimming and J lost 2 bases; unmatched junction nucleotides: 9. Germline CDR1 SGDLS, CDR2 YYNGEE. The CDR3 totals 15 residues.

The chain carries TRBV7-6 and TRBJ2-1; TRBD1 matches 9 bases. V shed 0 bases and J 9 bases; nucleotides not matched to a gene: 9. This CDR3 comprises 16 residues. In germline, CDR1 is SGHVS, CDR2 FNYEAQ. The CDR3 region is CASSLAATGGIGEQFF. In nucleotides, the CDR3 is TGTGCCAGCAGCTTAGCGGCTACAGGGGGCATTGGTGAGCAGTTCTTC.

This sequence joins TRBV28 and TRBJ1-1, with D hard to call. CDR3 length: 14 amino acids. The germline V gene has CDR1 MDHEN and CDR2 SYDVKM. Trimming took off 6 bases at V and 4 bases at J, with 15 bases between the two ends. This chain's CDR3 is CASRLLMQSTEAFF. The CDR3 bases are TGTGCCAGCAGGCTACTAATGCAGAGCACTGAAGCTTTCTTT.